These T cell receptor beta chains were read from a single sample in a study of T cells of healthy individuals. TCRdb re-derived calls from the 5' RACE reads in MiXCR, one entry per CDR3 protein. The sample consists of over 95,000 distinct CDR3 sequences, 17% of them appearing once. The receptors were gathered from a human donor in good health. The conserved cysteine and the conserved F or W are not part of the CDR3 here.

v_gene: TRBV7-2
j_gene: TRBJ2-1
CDR3aa: ASSTGTGWLNEQF

v_gene: TRBV6-1
j_gene: TRBJ2-1
CDR3aa: ASRDRGRDYNEQF

v_gene: TRBV6-4
j_gene: TRBJ2-7
CDR3aa: TIQNFPSYEQY

v_gene: TRBV28
j_gene: TRBJ1-1
CDR3aa: ASSPRTGNTEAF

v_gene: TRBV6-1
j_gene: TRBJ1-4
CDR3aa: ASSEKGASATNEKLF

v_gene: TRBV2
j_gene: TRBJ2-7
CDR3aa: ASSGQGASHEQY

v_gene: TRBV29-1
j_gene: TRBJ2-4
CDR3aa: SVEVGGENIQY

v_gene: TRBV2
j_gene: TRBJ2-2
CDR3aa: ASLGTGYTGELF

v_gene: TRBV3-1
j_gene: TRBJ2-3
CDR3aa: ASSPRGEAADTQY

v_gene: TRBV19
j_gene: TRBJ1-2
CDR3aa: ASINSGGSNYGYT

v_gene: TRBV4-3
j_gene: TRBJ2-5
CDR3aa: ASSQGSGGTETQY

v_gene: TRBV5-1
j_gene: TRBJ1-5
CDR3aa: ASSLTFNQPQH

v_gene: TRBV7-3
j_gene: TRBJ1-2
CDR3aa: ASSPTGQGALPDYGYT

v_gene: TRBV5-1
j_gene: TRBJ1-1
CDR3aa: ASSLGEIENTEAF

v_gene: TRBV25-1
j_gene: TRBJ1-1
CDR3aa: ASRRNQGSRAEAF

v_gene: TRBV5-1
j_gene: TRBJ2-5
CDR3aa: ASSLGSGETQY